This T cell receptor (beta chain) was captured by sequencing in a study of graft-versus-host responses after intestinal transplantation. As for the study in general: Grafts that recipients had were multivisceral, liver-intestinal, or isolated intestinal transplants. After anti-thymocyte globulin induction, recipients took tacrolimus and steroids for 2 to 3 years. Regarding the study as a whole: Levels of circulating GvH clones at their peak were associated with early post-transplant HvG declines. Graft-donor T cell macrochimerism in patients accompanied high graft-versus-host to host-versus-graft clonal ratios in allografts.

CDR3 length equals 17 residues. Between the trimmed V and J ends, which lost 7 bases and 7 bases, there was a span of 23 bases. Germline CDR1 is WSHSY and CDR2 is SAAADI. With regard to this clone: As yet, its antigen is unknown.

Assay used: immunoSEQ multiplex PCR; TCRdb lists only in-frame clones, some missing. The sample lists fewer than 150,000 clones; around 90% were seen once. The sequence derives from a human donor who received an intestinal transplant. Sequenced here: unstimulated CD4+ T cells sorted from spleen or lymph node cells, sampled before intestinal transplant. The chain employs TRBV10-2 and TRBJ1-6; no reliable D call. The chain's CDR3 is CASTSTRTAGRNSPLHF. In DNA form, the CDR3 reads TGCGCCAGCACCTCCACCCGGACGGCGGGCAGAAATTCACCCCTCCACTTT.